A single T cell receptor beta chain is shown here with its context. Its cognate antigen is unknown. This entry is derived from a study of shared clonotypes between healthy human individuals. The authors divided CD4+ cells into CD45RA+ naive and CD45RA-negative memory subsets. Study-level points and caveats: Around 5% of naive CD4 clonotypes were common to four donors.

In germline, CDR1 is SGHTA, CDR2 FQGNSA. Trimming removed 5 bases from V and 1 base from J, with 11 bases in between. This CDR3 is 14 amino acids long. Method: immunoSEQ multiplex PCR; TCRdb's copy keeps in-frame clones and lacks some. The sample contains 2,500,000 or so clones, roughly 92% of which appear only once. The receptor comes from a man aged 18-30 years in good health. Sequenced material: naive CD4+ T cells sorted from blood. Regarding subset: CD45RA+ positively selected. V gene TRBV7-2 combines with J gene TRBJ1-1, with unresolved D. The CDR3 coding sequence is TGTGCCAGCAGCCTTTGGGCGGAGAACACTGAAGCTTTCTTT. Residues: CASSLWAENTEAFF.